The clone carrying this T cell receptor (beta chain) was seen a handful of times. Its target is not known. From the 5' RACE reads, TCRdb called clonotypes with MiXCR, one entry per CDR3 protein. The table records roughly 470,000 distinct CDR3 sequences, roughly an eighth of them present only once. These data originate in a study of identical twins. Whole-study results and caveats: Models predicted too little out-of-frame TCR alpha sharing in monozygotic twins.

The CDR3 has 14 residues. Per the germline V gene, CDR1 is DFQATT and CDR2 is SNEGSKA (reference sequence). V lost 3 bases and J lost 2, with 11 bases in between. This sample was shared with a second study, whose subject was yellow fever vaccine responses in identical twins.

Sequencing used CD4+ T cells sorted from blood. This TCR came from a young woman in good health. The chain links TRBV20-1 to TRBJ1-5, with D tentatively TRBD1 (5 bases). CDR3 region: CSARDTGRNQPQHF. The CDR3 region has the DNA TGCAGTGCTAGGGATACAGGTCGCAATCAGCCCCAGCATTTT.